This TCR beta chain was profiled in a study of CD8+CD57+ T cells in acquired aplastic anemia. Turning to the study itself: DNA from sorted CD4+ and CD8+ cells averaged roughly 3.2 ug.

Genomic DNA was employed as the template in profiling TCR beta VDJ and CDR3. TCRdb reanalysed the reads using MiXCR and keeps one entry per CDR3 protein. The sample has approximately 300,000 distinct CDR3 sequences, about 50% seen once. Trimming left V 5 bases short and J 3 bases short, with 8 bases between. There are 12 residues in the CDR3. CDR1 is MNHNY, CDR2 SVGAGI, per germline (reference sequence). Patients included in sequencing had previously demonstrated CD8+CD57+ cell expansion by flow cytometry. Sequencing was performed on sorted CD4+, CD8+, or CD8+CD57+ T cells (not recorded which) from PBMCs. The chain employs TRBV6-6 and TRBJ2-7; D ambiguous. This receptor was obtained from a human donor with aplastic anemia. The CDR3 here is CASSLHSYEQYF. CDR3 nucleotide sequence: TGTGCCAGCAGTCTCCACAGCTACGAGCAGTACTTC.